A selection of T cell receptor beta chains follows, all from one sample in a study of OX40 agonist ivuxolimab in advanced cancers. This table comes from immunoSEQ multiplex PCR, and its TCRdb copy is limited to in-frame clones, with some not included. The table lists 60,000 to 80,000 clones, roughly 87% of them singletons. Source: CD4+ or CD8+ T cells sorted from blood, taken in a trial of the OX40 agonist ivuxolimab. These receptors originate from an adult with an advanced solid tumor such as melanoma, head and neck, liver or kidney cancer. The conserved cysteine and the conserved F or W are not part of the CDR3 here. Fields, in order: CDR3 protein, V gene, J gene, CDR3 length.

CDR3: ASRRTSNQPQH
V: TRBV10-2
J: TRBJ1-5
length: 11

CDR3: ASSDRVAGGLSSYEQY
V: TRBV6-4
J: TRBJ2-7
length: 16

CDR3: ASSWDRWNTEAF
V: TRBV6-1
J: TRBJ1-1
length: 12

CDR3: ASSLAFATDTQY
V: TRBV11-2
J: TRBJ2-3
length: 12

CDR3: ASSDWRGGPDTQY
V: TRBV2
J: TRBJ2-3
length: 13

CDR3: ASSYRRNTEAF
V: TRBV6-5
J: TRBJ1-1
length: 11

CDR3: ASKTGVYGGYT
V: TRBV19
J: TRBJ1-2
length: 11

CDR3: ASSLGLAESSYNEQF
V: TRBV28
J: TRBJ2-1
length: 15

CDR3: ASSLAAGWD
V: TRBV7-9
J: TRBJ1-3
length: 9

CDR3: ASSQGRLGRAGELF
V: TRBV4-1
J: TRBJ2-2
length: 14

CDR3: ASGGQAHSNQPQH
V: TRBV6-1
J: TRBJ1-5
length: 13

CDR3: ATSASQGIGVYNEQF
V: TRBV15
J: TRBJ2-1
length: 15

CDR3: ASSSNTGELF
V: TRBV11-3
J: TRBJ2-2
length: 10

CDR3: ASSRQGLEKLF
V: TRBV28
J: TRBJ1-4
length: 11

CDR3: ASSQELPGGLAGVGYEQY
V: TRBV4-2
J: TRBJ2-7
length: 18

CDR3: ASRPPGERNEQY
V: TRBV6-5
J: TRBJ2-7
length: 12

CDR3: ASQQGLNTEAF
V: TRBV2
J: TRBJ1-1
length: 11

CDR3: ASSLPGTSGRGNNEQF
V: TRBV7-9
J: TRBJ2-1
length: 16

CDR3: ASSFTGTRGNNEQF
V: TRBV5-1
J: TRBJ2-1
length: 14

CDR3: ASSARLAGGRTDTQY
V: TRBV6-1
J: TRBJ2-3
length: 15

CDR3: ASSLDPGSYNEQF
V: TRBV11-2
J: TRBJ2-1
length: 13

CDR3: ASSRLGGSSSYNEQF
V: TRBV28
J: TRBJ2-1
length: 15

CDR3: ASSEGPGTEAF
V: TRBV2
J: TRBJ1-1
length: 11

CDR3: ATRPDSVYGYT
V: TRBV19
J: TRBJ1-2
length: 11

CDR3: ASRAVRGYT
V: TRBV28
J: TRBJ1-2
length: 9

CDR3: ASSYIRPYEQY
V: TRBV6-5
J: TRBJ2-7
length: 11

CDR3: ASGDYRENYGYT
V: TRBV28
J: TRBJ1-2
length: 12

CDR3: ASSVAGSSNYGYT
V: TRBV9
J: TRBJ1-2
length: 13

CDR3: ASSERRVYEQY
V: TRBV6-1
J: TRBJ2-7
length: 11

CDR3: ASSLGRAGAGTIY
V: TRBV27
J: TRBJ1-3
length: 13

CDR3: SGSFNEKLF
V: TRBV29-1
J: TRBJ1-4
length: 9

CDR3: ASSDRGRRIRETQY
V: TRBV6-1
J: TRBJ2-5
length: 14

CDR3: ASSPPTGRHTGELF
V: TRBV18
J: TRBJ2-2
length: 14

CDR3: ASSLANSYEQY
V: TRBV7-9
J: TRBJ2-7
length: 11

CDR3: ASSPQGQGPSYEQY
V: TRBV7-9
J: TRBJ2-7
length: 14

CDR3: ASSVDRDTQY
V: TRBV9
J: TRBJ2-3
length: 10

CDR3: ASSIRDYEQY
V: TRBV5-6
J: TRBJ2-7
length: 10

CDR3: ASSYPYNEQF
V: TRBV6-6
J: TRBJ2-1
length: 10

CDR3: ASSEFTGERNEQF
V: TRBV25-1
J: TRBJ2-1
length: 13

CDR3: ASSPGGGTTYNEQF
V: TRBV5-1
J: TRBJ2-1
length: 14

CDR3: ASSLGAGGEIYEQY
V: TRBV7-9
J: TRBJ2-7
length: 14

CDR3: ASSSGTTYNEQF
V: TRBV5-4
J: TRBJ2-1
length: 12

CDR3: ASASPYSATNEKLF
V: TRBV7-9
J: TRBJ1-4
length: 14

CDR3: ASSQLGGDTRRTKNIQY
V: TRBV4-1
J: TRBJ2-4
length: 17

CDR3: ASSLQGASGGFSGNTIY
V: TRBV18
J: TRBJ1-3
length: 17

CDR3: ASSPQTTRGETQY
V: TRBV7-2
J: TRBJ2-5
length: 13

CDR3: ASSSRQGLETQY
V: TRBV27
J: TRBJ2-5
length: 12

CDR3: ASSRGGGDTGELF
V: TRBV6-1
J: TRBJ2-2
length: 13

CDR3: ASTPGALNSPLH
V: TRBV6-1
J: TRBJ1-6
length: 12

CDR3: ASSREKLF
V: TRBV2
J: TRBJ1-4
length: 8

CDR3: ASSQDQHHSYEQY
V: TRBV4-2
J: TRBJ2-7
length: 13

CDR3: ASSLALRGKQF
V: TRBV7-6
J: TRBJ2-1
length: 11

CDR3: ASSLGGGGRTEQF
V: TRBV5-1
J: TRBJ2-1
length: 13

CDR3: ASSLERGAEQF
V: TRBV7-2
J: TRBJ2-1
length: 11

CDR3: AISGGTSGAEQY
V: TRBV10-3
J: TRBJ2-7
length: 12